Shown below are 13 T cell receptor beta chains from a single sample sequenced in a study of CD8 T cells in Susac syndrome. After extraction with the RNeasy kit, roughly 0.45 to 1 ug of the RNA was reverse transcribed using random hexamers. TCRdb re-called the immunoSEQ multiplex PCR reads through MiXCR, storing one row per CDR3 protein. The sample contains approximately 270,000 distinct CDR3 sequences, 93% of which appear only once. Sequencing was carried out using CD4+ T cells from PBMCs. All receptors come from a human donor with multiple sclerosis.

V and J are TRBV12-5 and TRBJ2-7; 8 nucleotides agree with TRBD1. CDR3 length: 17 residues. V shed 2 bases and J 6 bases; nucleotides not matched to a gene: 15. In germline, CDR1 is LGHNT, CDR2 FRNRAP. In nucleotides, the CDR3 is TGTGCTAGTGGTTTGCTATCTTTACGACAGGGGTCGGGCGAGCAGTACTTC. Encoded protein: CASGLLSLRQGSGEQYF. Drawing the rest from reference TRBV12-5 and TRBJ2-7, the complete variable domain is DARVTQTPRHKVTEMGQEVTMRCQPILGHNTVFWYRQTMMQGLELLAYFRNRAPLDDSGMPKDRFSAEMPDATLATLKIQPSEPRDSAVYFCASGLLSLRQGSGEQYFGPGTRLTVT.

V and J are TRBV5-1 and TRBJ2-7, with 7 bases aligning to TRBD1. Germline V lookup: CDR1 SGHRS, CDR2 YFSETQ. V was pared by 1 base and J by 3 bases, with 7 bases of the junction left unmatched. This CDR3 comprises 15 residues. The CDR3 coding sequence is TGCGCCAGCAGCTTGAACCCAGGGGGTAACTACGAGCAGTACGTC. Encoded protein: CASSLNPGGNYEQYV.

The chain uses TRBV20-1 and TRBJ2-1; TRBD2 matches at 15 bases. With 6 bases clipped from V and 6 bases from J, the junction kept 6 bases outside the gene matches. Germline V gene lookup returns CDR1 DFQATT and CDR2 SNEGSKA (reference sequence). This CDR3 is built from 15 residues. The CDR3 sequence: CSAAGTSGGPNEQFF. In nucleotides, the CDR3 is TGCAGTGCCGCCGGGACTAGCGGGGGGCCCAATGAGCAGTTCTTC.

This clonotype was picked up one time. The DNA for the CDR3 is TGTGCCAGCAGCTTGAGGGTCTACGAGCAGTACTTC. This sequence encodes CASSLRVYEQYF. The chain recombines TRBV5-8 with TRBJ2-7; D call uncertain. The CDR3 is 12 amino acids. The ends were cut back, 1 base at V and 3 bases at J, with 5 bases in the middle. From germline, CDR1 is SGHTS and CDR2 YDEGEE.

The V gene is TRBV5-1, the J gene TRBJ2-1; TRBD2 might be the D (6 bases). V lost 0 bases to trimming and J lost 4 bases, with 11 bases between them. Germline V gene data show CDR1 as SGHRS and CDR2 as YFSETQ. This CDR3 region has 15 residues. The CDR3 region is CASSLVGDLYNEQFF. The CDR3 nucleotides read TGCGCCAGCAGCTTGGTCGGGGACTTATACAATGAGCAGTTCTTC.

The chain recombines TRBV3-1 with TRBJ1-6; D is ambiguous. The V end was cut by 2 bases, the J end by 5 bases, with 13 bases between. The CDR3 contains 16 residues. Germline V gives CDR1 LGHDT, CDR2 YNNKEL (reference sequence). This CDR3 reads CASSQYLDVDNSPLHF. CDR3 bases: TGTGCCAGCAGCCAATACTTGGACGTCGATAATTCACCCCTCCACTTT.

The chain carries TRBV12-3 or TRBV12-4 and TRBJ2-1; D call uncertain. The germline V and J ends were trimmed by 3 bases and 10 bases, with 13 bases remaining between them. The CDR3 extends over 13 amino acids. The CDR3 protein is CASSFLGMGEQFF. The CDR3, as DNA: TGTGCCAGCAGTTTCCTCGGCATGGGAGAGCAGTTCTTC.

The V gene is TRBV28, the J gene TRBJ2-5; 13 bases align to TRBD2. Germline CDR1 MDHEN, CDR2 SYDVKM. Trimming at V came to 6 bases and at J to 13 bases, leaving 14 bases not matched to a gene. The CDR3 sequence is 15 residues long. Written as DNA, the CDR3 is TGTGCCAGCAGCCGCGGACTAGCGGGAGCCCCAAGGGTGTACTTC. This gives the protein CASSRGLAGAPRVYF.

This chain links TRBV15 with TRBJ2-5; a possible D gene is TRBD1 (7 bases). The V gene lost 0 bases and the J gene lost 2 bases, with 13 bases spanning the gap. The CDR3 contains 16 residues. Germline assignment: CDR1 LNHNV and CDR2 YYDKDF (reference sequence). CDR3 in DNA: TGTGCCACCAGCAGAGATGCGGGGACAGTACAAGAGACCCAGTACTTC. It yields the protein CATSRDAGTVQETQYF.

V and J are TRBV27 and TRBJ2-7, with D perhaps TRBD2 (6 bases). Trimming pared 5 bases from V and 0 bases from J, leaving 14 bases between. CDR3 size: 15 residues. The germline V gene has CDR1 MNHEY and CDR2 SMNVEV (reference sequence). CDR3 protein: CASSPNSGGSYEQYV. The CDR3 DNA reads as TGTGCCAGCAGTCCAAATAGCGGAGGCTCCTACGAGCAGTACGTC.

The chain joins TRBV3-1 to TRBJ2-7; D could derive from TRBD1 or TRBD2 (5 bases each). Germline CDR1 is LGHDT and CDR2 is YNNKEL (reference sequence). V dropped 4 bases and J dropped 2 bases, with 9 bases sitting between them. There are 13 residues in the CDR3. CDR3 DNA sequence: TGTGCCAGCAGCCGGGGGATTACCTACGAGCAGTACTTC. It specifies CASSRGITYEQYF.

V is TRBV19 and J is TRBJ2-1, with 10 nucleotides matching TRBD2. Germline CDR1 is LNHDA and CDR2 is SQIVND (reference sequence). The CDR3 contains 17 residues. V dropped 5 bases and J dropped 2; count of bases not matched to a gene: 9. This chain's CDR3 is CASSSRTSGQPYNEQFF. CDR3 nucleotides: TGTGCCAGTAGTTCCCGGACTAGCGGACAGCCCTACAATGAGCAGTTCTTC.

This clonotype occurred once. This chain uses TRBV20-1 with TRBJ2-7, with TRBD2 identical over 8 bases. CDR1 is DFQATT, CDR2 SNEGSKA, per germline (reference sequence). The CDR3 runs to 16 residues. The trim removed 3 bases at V and 0 bases at J, leaving 10 bases unmatched. The CDR3 spells CSASSPQAGVSYEQYF. For the CDR3, the DNA is TGCAGTGCTAGCTCCCCCCAAGCGGGGGTCTCCTACGAGCAGTACTTC.